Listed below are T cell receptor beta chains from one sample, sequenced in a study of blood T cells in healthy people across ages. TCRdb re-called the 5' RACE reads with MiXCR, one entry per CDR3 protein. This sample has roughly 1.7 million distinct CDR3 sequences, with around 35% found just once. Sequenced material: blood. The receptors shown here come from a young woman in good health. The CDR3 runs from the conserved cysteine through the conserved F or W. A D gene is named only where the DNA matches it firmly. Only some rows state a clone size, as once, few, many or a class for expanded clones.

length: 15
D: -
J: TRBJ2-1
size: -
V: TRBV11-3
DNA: TGTGCCAGCAGTTCCTCCCGGACTCCCCTTTCTGAGCAGTTCTTC
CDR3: CASSSSRTPLSEQFF

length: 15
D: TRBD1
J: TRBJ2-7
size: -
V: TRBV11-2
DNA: TGTGCCAGCAGCTTCTACAGGGGGGACTTCTACGAGCAGTACTTC
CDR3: CASSFYRGDFYEQYF

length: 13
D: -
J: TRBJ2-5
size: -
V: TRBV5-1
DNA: TGCGCCAGCAGCTTGGTGCCCTTTGAGACCCAGTACTTC
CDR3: CASSLVPFETQYF

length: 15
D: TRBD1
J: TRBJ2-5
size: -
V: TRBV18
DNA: TGTGCCAGCTCACCGTCGACAGGGGGAAGGGAGACCCAGTACTTC
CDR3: CASSPSTGGRETQYF

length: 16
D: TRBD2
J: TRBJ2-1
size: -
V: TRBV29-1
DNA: TGCAGCGTTAGTGTCTTGGTGGGACTAGCGGGCCCTGGGCAGTTCTTC
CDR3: CSVSVLVGLAGPGQFF

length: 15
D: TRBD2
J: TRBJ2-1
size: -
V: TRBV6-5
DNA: TGTGCCAGCAGTTACGAGGCGGGAGGGTACAATGAGCAGTTCTTC
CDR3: CASSYEAGGYNEQFF

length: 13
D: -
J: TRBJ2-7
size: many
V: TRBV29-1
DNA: TGCAGCGCAGATAAGGACGGGGGCTACGAGCAGTACTTC
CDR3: CSADKDGGYEQYF

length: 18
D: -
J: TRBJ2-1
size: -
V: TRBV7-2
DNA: TGTGCCAGCAGCTTGGGCATTTTTACAAGGCTCTCCTACAATGAGCAGTTCTTC
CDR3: CASSLGIFTRLSYNEQFF

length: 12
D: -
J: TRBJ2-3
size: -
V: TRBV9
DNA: TGTGCCAGCAGCGTAGGCGCAGATACGCGGTATTTT
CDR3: CASSVGADTRYF

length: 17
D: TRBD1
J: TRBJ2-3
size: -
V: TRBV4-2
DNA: TGTGCCAGCAGCCAAGATAAGGGGGACAGGGGGAGTGATACGCAGTATTTT
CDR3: CASSQDKGDRGSDTQYF

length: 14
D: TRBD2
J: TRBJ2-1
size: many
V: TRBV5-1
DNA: TGCGCCAGCAGCTTGGGGAGACTAGCGAATGAGCAGTTCTTC
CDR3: CASSLGRLANEQFF

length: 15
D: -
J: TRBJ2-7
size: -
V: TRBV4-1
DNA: TGCGCCAGCAGCCAAGAGTCTAGCAGGGCCTACGAGCAGTACTTC
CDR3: CASSQESSRAYEQYF

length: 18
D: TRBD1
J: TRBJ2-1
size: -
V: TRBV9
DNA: TGTGCCAGCAGCTCCAGTGAGGACAGGGGATTTTACAGTAATGGGCAGTTCTTC
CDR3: CASSSSEDRGFYSNGQFF

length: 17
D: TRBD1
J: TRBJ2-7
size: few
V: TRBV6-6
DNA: TGTGCCAGCAGTTATATCCAGGGGGCGCGACCCAACAACGAGCAGTACTTC
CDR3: CASSYIQGARPNNEQYF

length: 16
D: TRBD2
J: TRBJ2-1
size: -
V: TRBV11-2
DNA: TGTGCCAGCAGCTTAGATAAGCGGGGGCTCCTCAATGAGCAGTTCTTC
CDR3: CASSLDKRGLLNEQFF

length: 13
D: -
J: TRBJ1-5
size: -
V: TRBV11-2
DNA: TGTGCCAGCAGCTTTCCAGGGGAGCAGCCCCAGCATTTT
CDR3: CASSFPGEQPQHF

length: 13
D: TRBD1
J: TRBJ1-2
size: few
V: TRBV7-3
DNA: TGTGCCAGCAGCTCGACAGGGGAAGTTGGCTACACCTTC
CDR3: CASSSTGEVGYTF

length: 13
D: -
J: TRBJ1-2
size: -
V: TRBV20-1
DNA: TGCAGTGCTAGGCCAGGGGCGTTCTATGGCTACACCTTC
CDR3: CSARPGAFYGYTF

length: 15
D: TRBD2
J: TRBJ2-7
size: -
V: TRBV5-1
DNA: TGCGCCAGCAGCTTGGAAGCCCGGGGGGAATACGGGCAGTACTTC
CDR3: CASSLEARGEYGQYF

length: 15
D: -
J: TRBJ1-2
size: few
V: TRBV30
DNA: TGTGCCTGGAGCGCTACTAGGGGCGCCATCCATGGCTACACCTTC
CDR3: CAWSATRGAIHGYTF

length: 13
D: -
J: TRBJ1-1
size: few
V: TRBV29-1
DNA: TGCAGCGTTGCGGGACGGCCGAACACTGAAGCTTTCTTT
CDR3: CSVAGRPNTEAFF